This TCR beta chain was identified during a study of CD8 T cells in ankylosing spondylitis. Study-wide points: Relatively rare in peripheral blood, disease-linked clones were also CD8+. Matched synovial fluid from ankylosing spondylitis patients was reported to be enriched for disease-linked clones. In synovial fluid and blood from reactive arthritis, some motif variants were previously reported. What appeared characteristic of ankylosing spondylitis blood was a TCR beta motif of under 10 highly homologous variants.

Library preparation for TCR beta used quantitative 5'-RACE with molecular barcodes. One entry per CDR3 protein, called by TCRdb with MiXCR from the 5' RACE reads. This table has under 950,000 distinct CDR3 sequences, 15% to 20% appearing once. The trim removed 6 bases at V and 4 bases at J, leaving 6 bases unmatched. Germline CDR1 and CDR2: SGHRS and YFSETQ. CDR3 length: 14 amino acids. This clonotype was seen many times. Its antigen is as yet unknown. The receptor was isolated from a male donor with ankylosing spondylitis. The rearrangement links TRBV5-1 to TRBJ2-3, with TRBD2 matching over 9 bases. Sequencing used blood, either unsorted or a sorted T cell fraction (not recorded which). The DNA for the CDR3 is TGCGCCAGCACCCGCGGGGGGGAGGCAGATACGCAGTATTTT. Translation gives CASTRGGEADTQYF.